The sequence of this T cell receptor beta chain was determined in a study of T cells in localized non-small cell lung cancer. The CDR3 has 13 residues. Trimming took off 7 bases at V and 7 bases at J, with 17 bases between the two ends. Germline CDR1 is MNHNY and CDR2 is SVGAGI (reference sequence). Libraries were prepared by immunoSEQ multiplex PCR; TCRdb keeps only in-frame clonotypes and omits some of them. The sample shows fewer than 25,000 clones, over 75% of them seen only once. A note on this clone: Distinct nucleotide sequences in the sample also encode this CDR3.

The sample consisted of peripheral blood, taken before any cancer treatment. The chain links TRBV6-6 to TRBJ2-7; TRBD2 might be the D (6 bases). This clonotype was sampled from a woman aged 40 to 75 with stage I lung adenocarcinoma. This chain's CDR3 is CASTPRGMGEQYF. CDR3 bases: TGTGCCAGCACCCCCCGCGGGATGGGGGAGCAGTACTTC.